This entry describes one TCR beta chain. Antigen specificity is unknown. PCR was performed a second time for about 7 to 11 cycles using a sample-barcoded 5' primer and a J-beta primer mix. TCRdb independently ran MiXCR on the 5' RACE reads; one entry per CDR3 protein. The sample lists about 2 million distinct CDR3 sequences, roughly 49% occurring once. This sample is part of a study of blood T cells in healthy people across ages. Study results and caveats: Naive T cell percentage strongly correlated with TCR beta diversity. There was no known CMV status for donors, so expanded clonotype changes were possibly confounded. Per million T cells, the diversity of TCR beta decreased roughly linearly as age advanced.

The germline V gene has CDR1 MGHDK and CDR2 SYGVNS. This CDR3 has 14 residues. Trimming took 2 bases from V and 4 from J, leaving 6 bases between them. The specimen was blood. This chain joins TRBV25-1 and TRBJ2-6, with D unresolved. This sequence originates from a woman in her thirties or forties in good health. The CDR3 region has the DNA TGTGCCAGCAGTGAAATCGAAGGGGCCAACGTCCTGACTTTC. As protein: CASSEIEGANVLTF.